Below are 25 T cell receptor beta chains sequenced from a single sample in a study of OX40 agonist ivuxolimab in advanced cancers. Repertoires were generated with immunoSEQ multiplex PCR, while TCRdb's copy carries only in-frame clones and drops some. The sample has 100,000 or so clones, around 95% seen once. The sample in question was CD4+ or CD8+ T cells sorted from blood, obtained in a trial of the OX40 agonist ivuxolimab. These receptors all come from an adult with an advanced solid tumor such as melanoma, head and neck, liver or kidney cancer.

This clone was detected only once. The chain employs TRBV13 and TRBJ1-3, with D perhaps TRBD1 (6 bases). This CDR3 is built from 14 residues. Per the germline V gene, CDR1 is PRHDT and CDR2 is FYEKMQ (reference sequence). V was cut by 2 bases and J by 5 bases, with 10 bases left in between. The CDR3 DNA is TGTGCCAGCAGCTTAACAGGGACCCGAAACACCATATATTTT. This translates into CASSLTGTRNTIYF.

V gene TRBV27 combines with J gene TRBJ2-3, with D uncertain. CDR1 is MNHEY and CDR2 is SMNVEV in the germline V gene (reference sequence). This CDR3 is 13 amino acids long. V lost 4 bases, J lost 3 bases, and 8 bases lay in between. The CDR3 DNA follows: TGTGCCAGCAGTTATGGTTGGACAGATACGCAGTATTTT. It yields the protein CASSYGWTDTQYF.

V is TRBV28 and J is TRBJ2-1; D is possibly TRBD1 or TRBD2 (5 bases each). Trimming cost V 6 bases and J 0 bases, with 15 bases left between them. CDR1 is MDHEN, CDR2 SYDVKM, per germline. This CDR3 has 16 residues. In nucleotides, the CDR3 is TGTGCCAGCAGCCTTCCGGGACGAAGCTCCTACAATGAGCAGTTCTTC. Protein: CASSLPGRSSYNEQFF.

The J gene is TRBJ2-7, the V gene TRBV20-1; 10 positions match TRBD1. The CDR3 consists of 11 residues. CDR1 DFQATT and CDR2 SNEGSKA come from the germline V gene (reference sequence). J gave up 12 bases and V 6 bases, and 8 bases lay outside the gene matches. The CDR3 nucleotides are TGCAGTGCCTTGGACAGGGGGTCAGTGTACTTC. The encoded protein is CSALDRGSVYF.

The CDR3 DNA follows: TGTGCCAGCAGCTTCTGGACAGGCCCCATTCAGTACTTC. Protein product: CASSFWTGPIQYF. The chain links TRBV16 to TRBJ2-4; 7 positions match TRBD1. The trim removed 5 bases at V and 9 bases at J, leaving 7 bases unmatched. The CDR3 is made up of 13 amino acids. Germline-derived CDR1 and CDR2 are KGHSY and FQNENV.

V gene TRBV5-4 combines with J gene TRBJ2-2; 8 nucleotides align to TRBD1. CDR1 SGHNT and CDR2 YYREEE come from the germline V gene (reference sequence). V gave up 1 base and J gave up 2 bases; unmatched junction bases: 7. There are 17 residues in the CDR3. The CDR3 bases are TGTGCCAGCAGCTTGAGAGGACAGGGCCTTAACACCGGGGAGCTGTTTTTT. As protein: CASSLRGQGLNTGELFF.

V is TRBV4-3 and J is TRBJ2-7; TRBD1 matches 12 bases. The J segment lost 7 bases and the V segment lost 4 bases, leaving 5 bases of the junction unmatched. Germline V lookup: CDR1 LGHNA, CDR2 YSLEER. This CDR3 comprises 14 residues. The CDR3 is CASSPGTGGLEQYF. DNA for the CDR3: TGCGCCAGCAGCCCCGGGACAGGGGGCCTTGAGCAGTACTTC.

In this sample, this clone turned up a few times. The chain joins TRBV6-7 to TRBJ1-3, with D unclear. TRBV6-7 is designated an ORF whose function remains uncertain. The CDR3 sequence is 12 residues long. Here the CDR3 DNA reads TGTCCTTGCCCGGGCCAGGGAAACACCATATATTTT. As protein: CPCPGQGNTIYF.

The CDR3 nucleotides read TGTGCCATCAGTTATGGTGGCGGGGGAGAAGATACGCAGTATTTT. Translating it yields CAISYGGGGEDTQYF. The V gene is TRBV10-3, the J gene TRBJ2-3; 7 bases match TRBD2. Germline CDR1 is ENHRY and CDR2 is SYGVKD. The CDR3 spans 15 residues. After removal of 5 bases from V and 5 bases from J, the junction contained 10 bases not matched to a gene.

The count of this clone is one. This CDR3 reads CASSVEGFSGNTIYF. The CDR3 bases are TGTGCCAGCAGCGTAGAGGGATTTTCTGGAAACACCATATATTTT. The chain links TRBV9 to TRBJ1-3; D call uncertain. Germline V gene sequence: CDR1 SGDLS, CDR2 YYNGEE. This CDR3 is 15 amino acids long. The ends were cut back, 0 bases at V and 1 base at J, with 8 bases in the middle. Full variable domain (rest looked up from reference TRBV9 and TRBJ1-3): DSGVTQTPKHLITATGQRVTLRCSPRSGDLSVYWYQQSLDQGLQFLIQYYNGEERAKGNILERFSAQQFPDLHSELNLSSLELGDSALYFCASSVEGFSGNTIYFGEGSWLTVV.

The genes are TRBV19 and TRBJ2-2; 8 nucleotides align to TRBD1. The CDR3 totals 16 residues. Germline values: CDR1 LNHDA, CDR2 SQIVND (reference sequence). J was trimmed by 4 bases and V by 5 bases; bases with no gene match: 9. CDR3 residues: CASSPRTGMTTGELFF. For the CDR3, the DNA is TGTGCCAGTAGTCCACGGACAGGGATGACCACCGGGGAGCTGTTTTTT.

The J gene is TRBJ2-2, the V gene TRBV19; 8 nucleotides align to TRBD2. Germline V gene lookup returns CDR1 LNHDA and CDR2 SQIVND (reference sequence). There are 14 residues in the CDR3. V lost 7 bases and J lost 7; bases outside the gene matches: 8. CDR3 protein: CASTPGREVGELFF. CDR3 bases: TGTGCCAGTACCCCCGGGAGGGAAGTCGGGGAGCTGTTTTTT.

This chain joins TRBV9 and TRBJ2-7; D remains ambiguous. The CDR3 loop spans 13 amino acids. CDR1 and CDR2 (germline): SGDLS, YYNGEE. V lost 4 bases, J lost 4 bases, and 12 bases lay in between. Written as DNA, the CDR3 is TGTGCCAGCAGCCCCCGGACCGGGTACGAGCAGTACTTC. Its translation: CASSPRTGYEQYF.

This clone has just one count. The rearrangement joins TRBV28 to TRBJ2-1, with 13 bases lining up with TRBD2. There are 14 residues in the CDR3. J gave up 8 bases and V 6 bases, and 4 bases lay outside the gene matches. The germline CDR1 and CDR2 sequences are MDHEN and SYDVKM. The CDR3 region is CASSGTSGVDEQFF. Here the CDR3 DNA reads TGTGCCAGCAGCGGGACTAGCGGGGTCGATGAGCAGTTCTTC.

This chain uses TRBV11-2 with TRBJ2-5; D might be TRBD1 (6 bases). Trimming shortened V by 4 bases and J by 3 bases, and 15 bases separated the two germline ends. Germline V gives CDR1 SGHAT, CDR2 FQNNGV. The CDR3 contains 15 residues. The CDR3 loop reads CASSSGTSEKETQYF. CDR3 in DNA: TGTGCCAGCAGCTCCGGGACATCAGAGAAAGAGACCCAGTACTTC.

The chain carries TRBV11-1 and TRBJ2-7, with TRBD2 as a possible D gene (6 bases). CDR3 length: 12 amino acids. Trimming shortened V by 4 bases and J by 7 bases, and 11 bases separated the two germline ends. Germline V gives CDR1 SGHAT, CDR2 FQDESV (reference sequence). DNA of the CDR3: TGTGCCAGCAGCTCAAGGGACTGGGAGCAGTACTTC. Translating it yields CASSSRDWEQYF.

The chain couples TRBV19 to TRBJ2-1; D is unresolved. The CDR3 extends over 13 amino acids. Deletions cut 0 bases from V and 4 bases from J, with 4 bases between. Germline CDR1 is LNHDA and CDR2 is SQIVND (reference sequence). As DNA, the CDR3 is TGTGCCAGTAGTATAGACAGTTACAATGAGCAGTTCTTC. It is translated as CASSIDSYNEQFF.

The V and J genes are TRBV19 and TRBJ1-4; D might be TRBD1 (5 bases). There are 15 residues in the CDR3. The ends were cut back, 7 bases at V and 3 bases at J, with 15 bases in the middle. The germline CDR1 and CDR2 sequences are LNHDA and SQIVND (reference sequence). The CDR3 here is CASNYVGGANEKLFF. The CDR3 coding sequence is TGTGCCAGTAACTACGTGGGGGGAGCTAATGAAAAACTGTTTTTT.

The chain joins TRBV7-8 to TRBJ2-7; TRBD2 is a possible D gene (6 bases). The V end lost 0 bases, the J end lost 4 bases, and 10 bases lay between the germline ends. The V gene's germline CDR1 is SGHVS and CDR2 FQNEAQ. The CDR3 spans 14 residues. The CDR3 DNA sequence: TGTGCCAGCAGCTTAGCGGGGGGTGATTACGAGCAGTACTTC. This gives the protein CASSLAGGDYEQYF. Based on the CDR3 plus reference TRBV7-8 and TRBJ2-7, the full variable domain is GAGVSQSPRYKVAKRGQDVALRCDPISGHVSLFWYQQALGQGPEFLTYFQNEAQLDKSGLPSDRFFAERPEGSVSTLKIQRTQQEDSAVYLCASSLAGGDYEQYFGPGTRLTVT.

This clone was observed a handful of times. The V and J genes are TRBV9 and TRBJ1-3; tentatively, D is TRBD1 (5 bases). Trimming pared 4 bases from V and 0 bases from J, leaving 20 bases between. The CDR3 sequence is 18 residues long. Per the germline V gene, CDR1 is SGDLS and CDR2 is YYNGEE. CDR3 DNA: TGTGCCAGCAGCACTTCTGCGAGGGGCGCTCCCTCTGGAAACACCATATATTTT. It codes for CASSTSARGAPSGNTIYF.

The rearrangement links TRBV27 to TRBJ1-5; perhaps TRBD1 as D (5 bases). The CDR3 spans 13 residues. V gave up 5 bases and J gave up 6 bases, with 11 bases separating them. Germline-derived CDR1 and CDR2 are MNHEY and SMNVEV (reference sequence). The CDR3, as DNA: TGTGCCAGCAGTGAGGGGATGGCTCAGCCCCAGCATTTT. Translated: CASSEGMAQPQHF.

V is TRBV14 and J is TRBJ2-3; D remains unclear. V was pared by 4 bases and J by 4 bases, with 3 bases between. CDR3 size: 11 residues. CDR1 and CDR2 from the germline V gene are SGHDN and FVKESK. CDR3 DNA: TGTGCCAGCAGCCTTTCAGATACGCAGTATTTT. Its translation: CASSLSDTQYF. Looking up the rest from reference TRBV14 and TRBJ2-3 gives the full variable domain: EAGVTQFPSHSVIEKGQTVTLRCDPISGHDNLYWYRRVMGKEIKFLLHFVKESKQDESGMPNNRFLAERTGGTYSTLKVQPAELEDSGVYFCASSLSDTQYFGPGTRLTVL.

The V gene is TRBV5-1, the J gene TRBJ2-5, with 9 bases that match TRBD1. The J call may be faulty, since TRBJ2-7 better matches the DNA end. Per germline, CDR1 SGHRS and CDR2 YFSETQ. The CDR3 has 14 amino acids. CDR3: CASSLADRGGEQYF. The CDR3 DNA reads as TGCGCCAGCAGCTTGGCGGACAGGGGTGGCGAGCAGTACTTC.

This chain connects TRBV4-2 to TRBJ2-3; 7 bases map to TRBD2. This CDR3 spans 17 amino acids. V gave up 0 bases and J gave up 2 bases; unmatched junction bases: 8. Germline V gene lookup returns CDR1 LGHNA and CDR2 YNFKEQ. The chain's CDR3 is CASSQDALLADTDTQYF. CDR3 bases: TGTGCCAGCAGCCAAGACGCGTTGCTAGCGGACACAGATACGCAGTATTTT.

A single count supports this clone. The V call is TRBV5-6, the J call TRBJ2-1; possible D gene TRBD2, 6 bases. With 2 bases removed from V and 4 bases from J, the gap between germline ends came to 16 bases. The CDR3 sequence is 16 residues long. Germline CDR1 is SGHDT and CDR2 is YYEEEE. For the CDR3, the DNA is TGTGCCAGCAGCTTTGGCCAGGGCGGGGATTACAATGAGCAGTTCTTC. It codes for CASSFGQGGDYNEQFF.